Shown below are 22 T cell receptor beta chains from a single sample sequenced in a study of blood T cell repertoires in COVID-19. TCRdb's copy holds only in-frame clones and misses some; the assay was immunoSEQ multiplex PCR. The repertoire includes 200,000 to 250,000 clones, around 88% of them detected once, and 1.5% sits in the top ten. The specimen was peripheral blood. These receptors originate from a man younger than 35 with active or convalescent COVID-19.

The chain joins TRBV28 to TRBJ1-2; weak D call: TRBD1 (6 bases). Germline lookup yields CDR1 MDHEN and CDR2 SYDVKM. The V and J ends lost 5 bases and 7 bases respectively, with 17 bases between them. There are 14 residues in the CDR3. This CDR3 reads CASSTGLSLVGYTF. As DNA, the CDR3 is TGTGCCAGCAGTACAGGGCTCTCTCTGGTTGGCTACACCTTC.

V gene TRBV7-2 combines with J gene TRBJ1-5; possible D gene TRBD1, 6 bases. This CDR3 comprises 14 residues. Germline CDR1 reads SGHTA; CDR2 reads FQGNSA. Trimming took off 5 bases at V and 8 bases at J, with 16 bases between the two ends. CDR3 in amino acids: CASSPGHGGKPQHF. Here the CDR3 DNA reads TGTGCCAGCAGCCCGGGACACGGAGGAAAGCCCCAGCATTTT.

This clone occurred a few times. The V gene is TRBV28, the J gene TRBJ2-5; 8 nucleotides line up with TRBD1. V lost 1 base to trimming and J lost 0 bases; unmatched junction nucleotides: 7. CDR1 and CDR2 from the germline V gene are MDHEN and SYDVKM. The CDR3 consists of 17 residues. CDR3 region: CASSLSGGRGDQETQYF. For the CDR3, the DNA is TGTGCCAGCAGTTTATCAGGGGGCAGGGGCGACCAAGAGACCCAGTACTTC.

V is TRBV12-5 and J is TRBJ2-5; 8 positions agree with TRBD2. The V segment lost 4 bases and the J segment 2 bases; nucleotides outside the gene matches: 3. The CDR3 runs to 14 residues. Germline assignment: CDR1 LGHNT and CDR2 FRNRAP. The CDR3 DNA sequence: TGTGCTAGTGGTTCGGGACTAGTGCAAGAGACCCAGTACTTC. This codes for CASGSGLVQETQYF.

This chain links TRBV28 with TRBJ1-4, with 9 bases that match TRBD1. Trimming removed 9 bases from V and 4 bases from J; junction bases left unmatched: 3. CDR1 and CDR2 (germline): MDHEN, SYDVKM. This CDR3 spans 13 amino acids. CDR3 in amino acids: CASRDRDNEKLFF. CDR3 in DNA: TGTGCCAGTAGGGACAGGGATAATGAAAAACTGTTTTTT.

The J gene is TRBJ2-7, the V gene TRBV5-4; 8 bases are shared with TRBD2. In germline, CDR1 is SGHNT, CDR2 YYREEE (reference sequence). J lost 4 bases, V lost 1 base, and 7 bases had no gene match. This CDR3 has 15 residues. The CDR3 region has the DNA TGTGCCAGCAGCTTGCAACCAGCGGGAGCTTACGAGCAGTACTTC. Residues: CASSLQPAGAYEQYF.

The chain carries TRBV11-3 and TRBJ2-2; D perhaps matches TRBD2 (6 bases). The CDR3 is 14 residues long. Trimming pared 5 bases from V and 6 bases from J, leaving 13 bases between. In germline, CDR1 is SGHNT, CDR2 YENEEA. CDR3 in DNA: TGTGCCAGCAGCCGGGGACTTCCACCCGGGGAGCTGTTTTTT. Amino acids: CASSRGLPPGELFF.

This clone was detected only once. The chain links TRBV2 to TRBJ1-6; TRBD1 agrees at 7 bases. Per germline, CDR1 SNHLY and CDR2 FYNNEI. The V gene end was trimmed by 5 bases and the J gene end by 3 bases; junction bases not matched to a gene: 1. The CDR3 loop spans 14 amino acids. The CDR3 here is CASSRDSYNSPLHF. CDR3 nucleotide sequence: TGTGCCAGCAGTAGGGACAGCTATAATTCACCCCTCCACTTT.

This clone was found once. This chain links TRBV11-2 with TRBJ2-7, with 7 nucleotides matching TRBD2. This CDR3 comprises 15 residues. Germline values: CDR1 SGHAT, CDR2 FQNNGV. V lost 0 bases to trimming and J lost 4 bases; unmatched junction nucleotides: 6. The CDR3 sequence: CASSLDRGSSYEQYF. In DNA, the CDR3 is TGTGCCAGCAGCTTAGATCGCGGGAGCTCGTACGAGCAGTACTTC.

V is TRBV27 and J is TRBJ2-1; no clear D gene. The CDR3 is 15 amino acids. Germline loops: CDR1 MNHEY, CDR2 SMNVEV (reference sequence). Trimming took off 11 bases at V and 6 bases at J, with 23 bases between the two ends. The CDR3 nucleotides read TGTGCCTCTGCAGTTCCCCCCCAATCGATCAATGAGCAGTTCTTC. This encodes CASAVPPQSINEQFF.

This clone was detected only a few times. The chain uses TRBV19 and TRBJ1-1; D uncertain. With 2 bases removed from V and 1 base from J, the gap between germline ends came to 5 bases. This CDR3 has 13 residues. Germline V lookup: CDR1 LNHDA, CDR2 SQIVND (reference sequence). The CDR3 protein is CASSIKRNTEAFF. The CDR3 bases are TGTGCCAGTAGTATAAAGAGGAACACTGAAGCTTTCTTT.

The chain is built from TRBV24-1 and TRBJ2-2, with TRBD2 identical over 13 bases. The CDR3 sequence is 17 residues long. V lost 3 bases, J lost 4 bases, and 4 bases stayed unmatched. Per germline, CDR1 KGHDR and CDR2 SFDVKD. The CDR3 coding sequence is TGTGCCACCAGTGATCCTACTAGCGGGAGGGCCACCGGGGAGCTGTTTTTT. The encoded protein is CATSDPTSGRATGELFF.

This clone was recorded only once. The J gene is TRBJ2-7, the V gene TRBV27; 9 nucleotides align to TRBD2. The trim removed 4 bases at V and 6 bases at J, leaving 7 bases unmatched. CDR3 size: 14 residues. Per the germline V gene, CDR1 is MNHEY and CDR2 is SMNVEV (reference sequence). The CDR3 region is CASSSIAGAPEQYF. The DNA for the CDR3 is TGTGCCAGCAGTTCCATAGCGGGAGCCCCCGAGCAGTACTTC.

This chain connects TRBV9 to TRBJ2-1, with D possibly TRBD2 on 6 matching bases. Germline V gene lookup returns CDR1 SGDLS and CDR2 YYNGEE. Between the trimmed V and J ends, which lost 0 bases and 3 bases, there was a span of 10 bases. The CDR3 extends over 15 amino acids. The CDR3 spells CASSVGDGSYNEQFF. The CDR3 DNA follows: TGTGCCAGCAGCGTAGGTGACGGGAGCTACAATGAGCAGTTCTTC.

The chain has TRBV20-1 and TRBJ1-1; 10 nucleotides match TRBD1. Per the germline V gene, CDR1 is DFQATT and CDR2 is SNEGSKA (reference sequence). The CDR3 spans 11 residues. The DNA of the CDR3 is TGCAAAGGGACAGGGGACACTGAAGCTTTCTTT. Its translation: CKGTGDTEAFF.

The V gene is TRBV14, the J gene TRBJ2-1; 8 positions agree with TRBD2. CDR1 and CDR2 from the germline V gene are SGHDN and FVKESK. The CDR3 contains 16 residues. The V segment lost 4 bases and the J segment 5 bases; nucleotides outside the gene matches: 10. The CDR3 bases are TGTGCCAGCAGCCGGTACTCGGGACTAGGGAACAATGAGCAGTTCTTC. Its protein product is CASSRYSGLGNNEQFF.

This clone is a singleton in its sample. J is TRBJ2-2 and V is TRBV2, with 11 bases aligning to TRBD2. The CDR3 sequence is 17 residues long. Per germline, CDR1 SNHLY and CDR2 FYNNEI. V was pared by 6 bases and J by 2 bases, with 8 bases of the junction left unmatched. CDR3 region: CASSPLAGGFNTGELFF. The CDR3 DNA reads as TGTGCCAGCAGCCCGCTAGCGGGAGGATTTAACACCGGGGAGCTGTTTTTT.

The chain joins TRBV10-3 to TRBJ2-3; 14 bases are shared with TRBD2. The ends lost 10 bases at V and 4 bases at J; junction bases unmatched: 10. CDR1 is ENHRY, CDR2 SYGVKD, per germline. The CDR3 covers 16 residues. The CDR3 sequence: CATTGLAGGLADTQYF. The DNA of the CDR3 is TGTGCCACCACCGGACTAGCGGGAGGATTAGCAGATACGCAGTATTTT.

CDR3 DNA: TGTGCCAGCAGCTTTCAACTAGGGGGAAATCAAGAGACCCAGTACTTC. This encodes CASSFQLGGNQETQYF. The J gene is TRBJ2-5, the V gene TRBV5-4, with a tentative D call TRBD1 (6 bases). Germline V gives CDR1 SGHNT, CDR2 YYREEE (reference sequence). The CDR3 has 16 residues. V lost 2 bases, J lost 2 bases, and 16 bases lay in between.

This chain uses TRBV11-2 with TRBJ1-6, with TRBD1 as a possible D gene (6 bases). Germline CDR1 and CDR2: SGHAT and FQNNGV. There are 15 residues in the CDR3. V was pared by 1 base and J by 7 bases, with 11 bases between. CDR3 nucleotides: TGTGCCAGCAGCTTAGTAGGGCAGGGGAATTCACCCCTCCACTTT. Its translation is CASSLVGQGNSPLHF. The full variable domain, rest sourced from reference TRBV11-2 and TRBJ1-6, is EAGVAQSPRYKIIEKRQSVAFWCNPISGHATLYWYQQILGQGPKLLIQFQNNGVVDDSQLPKDRFSAERLKGVDSTLKIQPAKLEDSAVYLCASSLVGQGNSPLHFGNGTRLTVT.

This clone appeared a few times. The sample contains more than one DNA sequence encoding this CDR3. The chain has TRBV30 and TRBJ2-7, with D unclear. The ends were cut back, 4 bases at V and 3 bases at J, with 7 bases in the middle. Per the germline V gene, CDR1 is GTSNPN and CDR2 is SVGIG (reference sequence). CDR3 length: 11 residues. The CDR3 DNA is TGTGCCTGGACAGGTGGCTACGAGCAGTACTTC. Its protein product is CAWTGGYEQYF.

This chain links TRBV28 with TRBJ2-7; D gene unclear. Germline CDR1 and CDR2: MDHEN and SYDVKM. The V end was cut by 7 bases, the J end by 0 bases, with 7 bases between. The CDR3 spans 12 residues. For the CDR3, the DNA is TGTGCCAGCACTACGAGCTCCTACGAGCAGTACTTC. It yields the protein CASTTSSYEQYF.